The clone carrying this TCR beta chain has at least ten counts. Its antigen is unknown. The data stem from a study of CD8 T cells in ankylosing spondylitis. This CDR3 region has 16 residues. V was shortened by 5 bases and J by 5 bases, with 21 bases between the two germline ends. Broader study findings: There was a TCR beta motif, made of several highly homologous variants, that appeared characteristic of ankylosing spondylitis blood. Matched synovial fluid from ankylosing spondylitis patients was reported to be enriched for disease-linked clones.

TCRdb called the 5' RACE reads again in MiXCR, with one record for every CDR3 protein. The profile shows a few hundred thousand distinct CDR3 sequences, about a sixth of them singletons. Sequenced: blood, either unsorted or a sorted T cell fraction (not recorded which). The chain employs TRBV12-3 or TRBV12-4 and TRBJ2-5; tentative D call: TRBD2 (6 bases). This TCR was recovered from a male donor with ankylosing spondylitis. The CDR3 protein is CASSTSFPGYGETQYF. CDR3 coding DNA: TGTGCCAGCAGTACTAGCTTTCCCGGCTACGGGGAGACCCAGTACTTC.